Presented here are 32 T cell receptor beta chains from one specimen sequenced in a study of tumor-infiltrating lymphocytes in primary liver carcinoma. Blood RNA originated from unsorted whole blood, with germline DNA additionally extracted. The investigators made TCR beta cDNA from roughly 0.55 ug total RNA, using a constant-region primer. TCR beta libraries came from three nested multiplex PCR rounds using slightly modified ARM-PCR. Both of the initial two PCR rounds ran for 10 cycles and employed TRBV1-TRBV30 forward primers alongside a C-beta reverse primer. TCRdb re-derived calls from the multiplex PCR reads in MiXCR, one entry per CDR3 protein. This table has 300,000 to 350,000 distinct CDR3 sequences, less than 65% appearing once. Sequenced input: peripheral blood. The source is a man aged 40-50 years with primary liver carcinoma and hepatitis B virus infection.

This clonotype was recorded many times. The CDR3 region has the DNA TGTGCCAGCAGCTCCCCAGGTGGCTACACCTTC. The encoded protein is CASSSPGGYTF. J is TRBJ1-2 and V is TRBV11-2, with D unclear. Trimming took 4 bases from V and 7 from J, leaving 7 bases between them. CDR1 and CDR2 from the germline V gene are SGHAT and FQNNGV. This CDR3 has 11 residues.

This clonotype appeared a few times. The chain combines TRBV5-5 with TRBJ2-7, with D unresolved. CDR3 length: 13 residues. V lost 5 bases, J lost 5 bases, and 14 bases lay in between. Per germline, CDR1 SGHKS and CDR2 YYEKEE (reference sequence). The CDR3 loop is CASRIGPRNEQYF. The CDR3 nucleotides are TGTGCCAGCAGAATAGGTCCAAGGAACGAGCAGTACTTC.

On this clonotype: This could be a read error, since a much larger clone is one nucleotide away. This sequence joins TRBV6-1 and TRBJ2-3; D gene uncertain. This CDR3 region has 13 residues. Trimming left V 6 bases short and J 0 bases short, with 7 bases between. Per the germline V gene, CDR1 is MNHNS and CDR2 is SASEGT. The CDR3 protein is CASRQTSTDTQYF. The CDR3 nucleotides are TGTGCCAGCAGACAGACTAGCACAGATACGCAGTATTTT.

This clonotype was counted only a few times. The chain has TRBV29-1 and TRBJ1-1; possibly TRBD1 for D (5 bases). Trimming took 6 bases from V and 5 from J, leaving 16 bases between them. The CDR3 length is 13 residues. Germline-derived CDR1 and CDR2 are SQVTM and ANQGSEA. CDR3: CSVRGGGDTEAFF. The CDR3 DNA follows: TGCAGCGTACGGGGGGGGGGGGATACTGAAGCTTTCTTT.

The V gene is TRBV5-4, the J gene TRBJ2-3, with a weak D call TRBD2 (6 bases). Trimming left V 1 base short and J 7 bases short, with 13 bases between. In germline, CDR1 is SGHNT, CDR2 YYREEE (reference sequence). This CDR3 comprises 14 residues. This chain's CDR3 is CASSLYGEANTQYF. The CDR3, as DNA: TGTGCCAGCAGCTTGTACGGGGAGGCAAATACGCAGTATTTT.

This clonotype appeared many times. The chain employs TRBV12-3 or TRBV12-4 and TRBJ2-1; 13 bases line up with TRBD2. Losses at the gene ends were 1 base for V and 6 bases for J; bases not matched to a gene: 0. The CDR3 runs to 15 residues. Here the CDR3 DNA reads TGTGCCAGCAGTTTAGGGACTAGCGGGAGCAATGAGCAGTTCTTC. Its translation is CASSLGTSGSNEQFF.

The table lists this clonotype with a few counts. This is likely a read error, given that the CDR3 carries no conserved phenylalanine or tryptophan at its end. The chain joins TRBV29-1 to TRBJ1-1; D possibly corresponds to TRBD1 (6 bases). Germline V gene lookup returns CDR1 SQVTM and CDR2 ANQGSEA. The CDR3 is made up of 13 amino acids. The CDR3 spells CSVERTENTEAFL. CDR3 nucleotide sequence: TGTAGCGTTGAACGGACAGAAAACACTGAAGCTTTCCTT.

This chain uses TRBV2 with TRBJ2-6; D is possibly TRBD2 (5 bases). V was clipped by 6 bases and J by 5 bases, with 14 bases between them. Germline V gene sequence: CDR1 SNHLY, CDR2 FYNNEI. The CDR3 has 15 amino acids. CDR3 region: CASRPREGRANVLTF. CDR3 sequence (DNA): TGTGCCAGCAGACCCCGGGAAGGGAGGGCCAACGTCCTGACTTTC.

About this clonotype itself: This may come from a read error, since a much larger clone is one base off. V is TRBV12-3 or TRBV12-4 and J is TRBJ1-1; D ambiguous. The CDR3 has 11 amino acids. The CDR3 nucleotides read TGTGCCAGCAGTAGCCTCACTGAAACTTTCTTT. Its translation: CASSSLTETFF.

A remark on this clonotype: Possible read error: a much larger clone is one base away. The rearrangement links TRBV5-1 to TRBJ1-2; D is uncertain. The CDR3 sequence is 13 residues long. V was pared by 1 base and J by 8 bases, with 12 bases between. Germline V lookup: CDR1 SGHRS, CDR2 YFSETQ. The CDR3 sequence is CASSLMAARGYTF. The DNA of the CDR3 is TGCGCCAGCAGCTTGATGGCAGCACGGGGCTACACCTTC.

The chain combines TRBV10-2 with TRBJ2-2; TRBD2 matches at 7 bases. Trimming at V came to 6 bases and at J to 9 bases, leaving 7 bases not matched to a gene. CDR1 is WSHSY, CDR2 SAAADI, per germline. This CDR3 has 13 amino acids. The CDR3 sequence is CASRLARPRELFF. CDR3 DNA sequence: TGCGCCAGCAGACTAGCGCGGCCCCGGGAGCTGTTTTTT.

Details on this clonotype: Sequence at one end of the junction differs from germline and may be a read error. The chain employs TRBV6-5 and TRBJ2-2; D gene unclear. CDR3 length equals 13 residues. CDR1 and CDR2 (germline): MNHEY, SVGAGI. CDR3 region: CASSLGNFGELFF. CDR3 sequence (DNA): TGTGCCAGTAGTTTGGGAAACTTCGGGGAGCTGTTTTTT.

Comment on this clonotype: Because the CDR3 is missing its conserved closing phenylalanine or tryptophan, this is likely a read error. This chain uses TRBV7-3 with TRBJ2-1; 11 nucleotides align to TRBD2. J gave up 5 bases and V 3 bases, and 3 bases lay outside the gene matches. The germline V gene encodes CDR1 SGHTA and CDR2 FQGTGA. The CDR3 extends over 15 amino acids. In DNA form, the CDR3 reads TGTGCCAGCAGCTTGACTAGCGGGAAACACAATGAGCAGTTCTTA. Protein: CASSLTSGKHNEQFL.

The V gene is TRBV29-1, the J gene TRBJ1-1; D is ambiguous. Trimming stripped 3 bases from V and 4 bases from J, with 9 bases between. Germline V gene lookup returns CDR1 SQVTM and CDR2 ANQGSEA. There are 12 residues in the CDR3. CDR3 sequence: CSVDRMSTEAFF. The CDR3 nucleotides read TGCAGCGTTGACAGGATGAGCACTGAAGCTTTCTTT.

This clonotype appeared a few times. V and J are TRBV28 and TRBJ1-2; a weak D match, TRBD1 (6 bases). From germline, CDR1 is MDHEN and CDR2 SYDVKM. The CDR3 covers 15 residues. Trimming took 5 bases from V and 1 from J, leaving 14 bases between them. The CDR3 coding sequence is TGTGCCAGCAGTCCCGGACAGACGATTAACTATGGCTACACCTTC. Translating it yields CASSPGQTINYGYTF.

This chain connects TRBV6-6 to TRBJ2-7, with D unclear. The germline V and J ends were trimmed by 2 bases and 3 bases, with 14 bases remaining between them. The CDR3 contains 15 residues. CDR1 is MNHNY, CDR2 SVGAGI, per germline (reference sequence). For the CDR3, the DNA is TGTGCCAGCAGTTACCAACCCGTGCTCGACTACGAGCAGTACTTC. Its protein is CASSYQPVLDYEQYF.

There are many counts of this clonotype. The chain links TRBV6-1 to TRBJ1-1; D is perhaps TRBD1 (6 bases). The CDR3 loop spans 15 amino acids. Germline loops: CDR1 MNHNS, CDR2 SASEGT. The ends were cut back, 2 bases at V and 1 base at J, with 11 bases in the middle. The CDR3 sequence: CASSESRRGNTEAFF. CDR3 bases: TGTGCCAGCAGTGAATCTCGCAGGGGGAACACTGAAGCTTTCTTT.

The chain joins TRBV12-3 or TRBV12-4 to TRBJ2-7, with unresolved D. The V and J ends lost 1 base and 4 bases respectively, with 5 bases between them. The CDR3 runs 12 residues. The CDR3 is CASSLVDYEQYF. The CDR3 DNA sequence: TGTGCCAGCAGTTTAGTGGATTACGAGCAGTACTTC.

Concerning this clonotype itself: The junction differs from germline at one of its ends, possibly a read error. The chain links TRBV6-2 or TRBV6-3 to TRBJ2-5, with D unclear. Germline V CDR1 and CDR2: MNHEY, SVGEGT. There are 17 residues in the CDR3. CDR3 bases: TGTGCCAGCAGTTCAGAAACAGCACAGCCGTACCAAGGGACCCAGTACTTC. It codes for CASSSETAQPYQGTQYF.

This chain joins TRBV20-1 and TRBJ1-1; the D is unclear. V dropped 2 bases and J dropped 5 bases, with 12 bases sitting between them. The length of the CDR3 is 13 residues. The germline CDR1 and CDR2 sequences are DFQATT and SNEGSKA (reference sequence). CDR3 sequence reads: CSARSFLGTEAFF. CDR3 nucleotides: TGCAGTGCTAGATCCTTTTTGGGGACTGAAGCTTTCTTT.

This clonotype was detected a few times. V gene TRBV7-9 combines with J gene TRBJ1-4; D perhaps matches TRBD1 (5 bases). This CDR3 spans 14 amino acids. V lost 0 bases, J lost 4 bases, and 6 bases lay in between. CDR1 and CDR2 (germline): SEHNR, FQNEAQ (reference sequence). The chain's CDR3 is CASSLADSNEKLFF. The CDR3 DNA is TGTGCCAGCAGCTTAGCTGACAGTAATGAAAAACTGTTTTTT.

This clonotype came up a few times. The genes are TRBV30 and TRBJ1-6; TRBD1 might be the D (5 bases). The V and J ends lost 4 bases and 0 bases respectively, with 16 bases between them. The CDR3 runs to 17 residues. Germline CDR1 GTSNPN, CDR2 SVGIG (reference sequence). CDR3 in DNA: TGTGCCTGGATGAGTGCCCACGGGGGCTCCTATAATTCACCCCTCCACTTT. Its protein product is CAWMSAHGGSYNSPLHF.

Points on this clonotype: This may be a read error, as it is one base from a much larger clone. The rearrangement links TRBV6-1 to TRBJ2-5; D ambiguous. The CDR3 covers 13 residues. Germline V lookup: CDR1 MNHNS, CDR2 SASEGT. CDR3 loop: CGSRAFHKETQYF. DNA of the CDR3: TGTGGCAGCAGAGCTTTCCACAAAGAGACCCAGTACTTC.

On this clonotype: The junction shows a germline mismatch at one end, possibly a read error. The J gene is TRBJ1-5, the V gene TRBV4-2; D is unclear. This CDR3 spans 15 amino acids. The germline CDR1 and CDR2 sequences are LGHNA and YNFKEQ. The CDR3 coding sequence is TGTGCCAGCAGCCAAGAGCAGGCCAACAATCAGCCCCGGCATTTT. Amino acid sequence: CASSQEQANNQPRHF.

Concerning this clonotype: A much larger clone is a single base away; this may be a read error. The genes are TRBV6-2 or TRBV6-3 and TRBJ2-2; D gene uncertain. Germline CDR1 MNHEY, CDR2 SVGEGT. The CDR3 loop spans 14 amino acids. CDR3 coding DNA: TGTGCCAGCAGTAGGTCCAGCGTCACCTGGGAGCTGTTTTTT. This encodes CASSRSSVTWELFF.

For this clonotype: A junction end diverges from the germline sequence, so it may reflect a read error. The chain uses TRBV29-1 and TRBJ2-1, with D tentatively TRBD1 or TRBD2 (5 bases each). The germline V gene has CDR1 SQVTM and CDR2 ANQGSEA. This CDR3 contains 12 residues. The CDR3 sequence: CGVRQWGNEQFF. DNA of the CDR3: TGCGGCGTGCGACAGTGGGGGAATGAGCAGTTCTTC.

This clonotype has a count of ten or more. The chain uses TRBV4-3 and TRBJ2-3; tentatively, D is TRBD2 (5 bases). V was clipped by 0 bases and J by 2 bases, with 15 bases between them. The CDR3 sequence is 17 residues long. Germline loops: CDR1 LGHNA, CDR2 YSLEER. The CDR3, as DNA: TGCGCCAGCAGCCAAGACCGGATCAGCGGAGACACAGATACGCAGTATTTT. Its translation: CASSQDRISGDTDTQYF.

With regard to this clonotype: A much larger clonotype is one base distant, so this may be a read error. The V and J genes are TRBV11-2 and TRBJ2-7; 9 bases fit TRBD1. There are 15 residues in the CDR3. CDR1 is SGHAT and CDR2 is FQNNGV in the germline V gene. CDR3 DNA sequence: TGTACCAGCAGCTTACGATGGACAGGGGAAAACGAGCAGTACTTC. As protein: CTSSLRWTGENEQYF.

This chain joins TRBV21-1 and TRBJ2-3. TRBV21-1 is an annotated pseudogene. The CDR3 sequence is 17 residues long. CDR3 DNA: TGTGCCAGCAGCAAAGGCTCTTTAGCCATACTCACAGATACGCAGTATTTT. Its translation is CASSKGSLAILTDTQYF.

Points on this clonotype: A much larger clone is a single base away; this may be a read error. This chain links TRBV6-6 with TRBJ1-5; 8 bases agree with TRBD1. Germline V gives CDR1 MNHNY, CDR2 SVGAGI (reference sequence). The CDR3 is 17 residues long. The chain's CDR3 is CASSPVRGLIGNQSQHF. The CDR3 DNA is TGTGCCAGCAGCCCTGTCAGGGGGCTAATCGGCAATCAGTCCCAGCATTTT.

In the case of this clonotype: The missing conserved phenylalanine or tryptophan at the end of this CDR3 makes a read error likely. The rearrangement links TRBV5-4 to TRBJ2-7; no clear D gene. This CDR3 is 13 amino acids long. Between the trimmed V and J ends, which lost 0 bases and 2 bases, there was a span of 6 bases. CDR1 is SGHNT and CDR2 is YYREEE in the germline V gene (reference sequence). CDR3 in DNA: TGTGCCAGCAGCTTGGACGGCCCCTACGAGCAGTACCTC. Its protein product is CASSLDGPYEQYL.

This clonotype is a singleton in its sample. This may stem from a read error, because a much larger clone lies one nucleotide away. The chain uses TRBV7-9 and TRBJ2-1; a weak D match, TRBD1 (5 bases). The CDR3 totals 11 residues. The germline CDR1 and CDR2 sequences are SEHNR and FQNEAQ (reference sequence). As DNA, the CDR3 is TGTCCCAGCAGCTGGGGCGATGAGCAGTTCTTC. Translating it yields CPSSWGDEQFF.